These 26 T cell receptor beta chains share one sample of origin, sequenced in a study of control samples from healthy donors and cancer patients (dated by TCRdb to the early 2020s). Library prep was done by the immunoSEQ multiplex PCR assay. TCRdb took over this immuneACCESS table, retaining in-frame rearrangements with V and J assigned. Such tables are incomplete; in checked studies, under half of the missing clones stem from an unresolved V gene, and the remainder is unexplained. The sample table holds some 49,000 clones, of which approximately 86% were seen once. Approximately 2.8% of the sample is held by the ten biggest clonotypes. The material sequenced was PBMCs. Receptors were obtained from a woman between 45 and 65 years old with lung cancer.

J is TRBJ1-1 and V is TRBV12-5; no firm D call. Germline assignment: CDR1 LGHNT and CDR2 FRNRAP. V shed 1 base and J shed 8 bases, with 8 bases lying between them. The CDR3 consists of 12 residues. The CDR3, as DNA: TGTGCTAGTGGTTTGGATTCGGAGGAAGCTTTCTTT. It yields the protein CASGLDSEEAFF.

The rearrangement uses TRBV9 and TRBJ1-2; D not resolved. V shed 0 bases and J shed 4 bases, with 13 bases lying between them. This CDR3 is built from 15 residues. The V gene's germline CDR1 is SGDLS and CDR2 YYNGEE. The chain's CDR3 is CASSVGYGSVYGYTF. In nucleotides, the CDR3 is TGTGCCAGCAGCGTAGGGTACGGCTCGGTCTATGGCTACACCTTC. Combining the CDR3 with reference TRBV9 and TRBJ1-2 gives the whole variable domain DSGVTQTPKHLITATGQRVTLRCSPRSGDLSVYWYQQSLDQGLQFLIQYYNGEERAKGNILERFSAQQFPDLHSELNLSSLELGDSALYFCASSVGYGSVYGYTFGSGTRLTVV.

The chain combines TRBV9 with TRBJ2-5; 15 positions agree with TRBD2. Per germline, CDR1 SGDLS and CDR2 YYNGEE. V was clipped by 3 bases and J by 5 bases; unmatched bases: 17. The CDR3 sequence is 20 residues long. In nucleotides, the CDR3 is TGTGCCAGCAGCGAATTCACCGGGACTAGCGGGGGGACCACCTGGGAGACCCAGTACTTC. Its translation is CASSEFTGTSGGTTWETQYF.

V usage is TRBV6-2 or TRBV6-3 and J usage is TRBJ2-6; D perhaps matches TRBD1 (5 bases). The CDR3 has 16 amino acids. Deletions cut 4 bases from V and 0 bases from J, with 10 bases between. Germline lookup yields CDR1 MNHEY and CDR2 SVGEGT. The CDR3 loop is CASSSDRGSGANVLTF. As DNA, the CDR3 is TGTGCCAGCAGTTCCGATAGGGGCTCTGGGGCCAACGTCCTGACTTTC.

The chain employs TRBV6-6 and TRBJ1-4; 7 bases agree with TRBD1. This CDR3 spans 14 amino acids. V shed 5 bases, J shed 8 bases, and the junction held 8 bases outside the gene matches. Per the germline V gene, CDR1 is MNHNY and CDR2 is SVGAGI (reference sequence). The CDR3 sequence is CASSDRQGGEKLFF. CDR3 nucleotides: TGTGCCAGCAGTGACCGACAGGGTGGCGAAAAACTGTTTTTT.

The chain recombines TRBV15 with TRBJ2-2; weak D call: TRBD1 (6 bases). The CDR3 has 14 amino acids. Germline CDR1 LNHNV, CDR2 YYDKDF (reference sequence). V gave up 3 bases and J gave up 5 bases, with 10 bases separating them. CDR3: CATSRGRGTGELFF. CDR3 nucleotides: TGTGCCACCAGCAGGGGTAGGGGGACCGGGGAGCTGTTTTTT.

V gene TRBV6-1 combines with J gene TRBJ1-2; TRBD1 matches 10 bases. V trimming: 0 bases; J trimming: 0 bases; junction bases outside the gene matches: 1. Germline values: CDR1 MNHNS, CDR2 SASEGT. The CDR3 length is 16 residues. CDR3 residues: CASSEAGTGANYGYTF. For the CDR3, the DNA is TGTGCCAGCAGTGAAGCGGGGACAGGGGCTAACTATGGCTACACCTTC.

CDR3 DNA sequence: TGTGCCAGCAGTTCCACCGGGTCCCGGGGCAACAACATTCAGTACTTC. It encodes CASSSTGSRGNNIQYF. The rearrangement uses TRBV27 and TRBJ2-4, with D perhaps TRBD1 or TRBD2 (5 bases each). In germline, CDR1 is MNHEY, CDR2 SMNVEV (reference sequence). Trimming stripped 4 bases from V and 7 bases from J, with 20 bases between. There are 16 residues in the CDR3.

V and J are TRBV20-1 and TRBJ1-1; unclear D gene. Per the germline V gene, CDR1 is DFQATT and CDR2 is SNEGSKA (reference sequence). The CDR3 has 11 residues. CDR3 region: CKSHLNTEAFF. CDR3 nucleotides: TGCAAAAGTCACCTGAACACTGAAGCTTTCTTT.

A single count supports this clone. The gene calls are TRBV11-3 and TRBJ2-7; D may be TRBD1 or TRBD2 (5 bases each). The V end lost 4 bases, the J end lost 1 base, and 23 bases lay between the germline ends. Germline-derived CDR1 and CDR2 are SGHNT and YENEEA. The CDR3 covers 18 residues. Here the CDR3 reads CASSYRNPAAGRSYEQYF. The CDR3 region has the DNA TGTGCCAGCAGCTACCGAAACCCAGCGGCAGGGAGATCCTACGAGCAGTACTTC. The full variable domain, completed using reference TRBV11-3 and TRBJ2-7, is EAGVVQSPRYKIIEKKQPVAFWCNPISGHNTLYWYLQNLGQGPELLIRYENEEAVDDSQLPKDRFSAERLKGVDSTLKIQPAELGDSAVYLCASSYRNPAAGRSYEQYFGPGTRLTVT.

The V gene is TRBV24-1, the J gene TRBJ1-5; no firm D call. CDR3 length equals 12 residues. V dropped 10 bases and J dropped 2 bases, with 8 bases sitting between them. Per the germline V gene, CDR1 is KGHDR and CDR2 is SFDVKD. The CDR3 loop reads CATSKGNQPQHF. The CDR3, as DNA: TGTGCCACGTCCAAAGGCAATCAGCCCCAGCATTTT.

The V and J genes are TRBV4-3 and TRBJ2-3, with D tentatively TRBD1 or TRBD2 (5 bases each). There are 14 residues in the CDR3. V lost 2 bases and J lost 4, with 10 bases in between. Germline loops: CDR1 LGHNA, CDR2 YSLEER. The CDR3 DNA is TGCGCCAGCAGCCAACTTATGGGGGCAGATACGCAGTATTTT. Translated, it gives CASSQLMGADTQYF.

CDR3 DNA: TGTGCCAGTGGGGGTTTACGGGGAAACACCATATATTTT. Encoded protein: CASGGLRGNTIYF. The V call is TRBV2, the J call TRBJ1-3, with D maybe TRBD1 (5 bases). Germline V gives CDR1 SNHLY, CDR2 FYNNEI. This CDR3 spans 13 amino acids. V was clipped by 9 bases and J by 4 bases, with 13 bases between them.

The V gene is TRBV11-2, the J gene TRBJ1-1, with a possible D match to TRBD1 (5 bases). Trimming pared 7 bases from V and 1 base from J, leaving 19 bases between. This CDR3 is built from 16 residues. Germline assignment: CDR1 SGHAT and CDR2 FQNNGV. The CDR3 coding sequence is TGTGCCAGCACCGACAAACCGGGGCAGACGAACACTGAAGCTTTCTTT. As protein: CASTDKPGQTNTEAFF.

V gene TRBV7-2 combines with J gene TRBJ2-3; D is ambiguous. Trimming took 6 bases from V and 3 from J, leaving 10 bases between them. CDR3 length: 13 residues. Germline V gene sequence: CDR1 SGHTA, CDR2 FQGNSA. The CDR3 nucleotides read TGTGCCAGCAGTCCAGACCGGACAGATACGCAGTATTTT. It encodes CASSPDRTDTQYF.

This chain joins TRBV7-3 and TRBJ2-1; TRBD1 or TRBD2 may be the D gene (5 bases each). The germline V gene has CDR1 SGHTA and CDR2 FQGTGA. V lost 2 bases to trimming and J lost 3 bases, with 14 bases between them. CDR3 length: 16 residues. DNA for the CDR3: TGTGCCAGCAGCTTAGAGGGGAAGGGTAGCTACAATGAGCAGTTCTTC. It is translated as CASSLEGKGSYNEQFF.

This chain connects TRBV24-1 to TRBJ2-1; 8 bases fit TRBD1. With V trimmed by 4 bases and J by 2 bases, 6 bases remained unmatched. The germline CDR1 and CDR2 sequences are KGHDR and SFDVKD. The CDR3 covers 16 residues. This CDR3 is CATSDPTGVPYNEQFF. In nucleotides, the CDR3 is TGTGCCACCAGTGACCCGACAGGGGTGCCCTACAATGAGCAGTTCTTC.

V is TRBV9 and J is TRBJ1-4, with D hard to call. There are 15 residues in the CDR3. The V gene's germline CDR1 is SGDLS and CDR2 YYNGEE. Trimming shortened V by 3 bases and J by 5 bases, and 14 bases separated the two germline ends. DNA for the CDR3: TGTGCCAGCAGCGCGGGCCCGTCGCCGAATGAAAAACTGTTTTTT. Amino acids: CASSAGPSPNEKLFF.

J is TRBJ2-7 and V is TRBV7-9, with D perhaps TRBD2 (5 bases). CDR1 is SEHNR and CDR2 is FQNEAQ in the germline V gene (reference sequence). Trimming removed 0 bases from V and 3 bases from J, with 12 bases in between. The CDR3 has 15 amino acids. The DNA of the CDR3 is TGTGCCAGCAGCTTAGCGGAGGAATTCTACTACGAGCAGTACTTC. Protein sequence: CASSLAEEFYYEQYF.

The chain carries TRBV6-5 and TRBJ1-2; maybe TRBD1 (5 bases). The V and J ends lost 7 bases and 4 bases respectively, with 19 bases between them. The CDR3 totals 15 residues. Germline CDR1 MNHEY, CDR2 SVGAGI. In DNA form, the CDR3 reads TGTGCCAGCAACCAAGACAGTCTAGACGGCTATGGCTACACCTTC. This translates into CASNQDSLDGYGYTF.

As to this clone: A junction end diverges from the germline sequence, so it may reflect a read error. The chain links TRBV7-2 to TRBJ2-3; D remains unclear. The CDR3 length is 11 residues. Per germline, CDR1 SGHTA and CDR2 FQGNSA. The CDR3 reads CASSLGAGRDF. CDR3 DNA sequence: TGTGCCAGCAGCTTAGGGGCAGGCCGAGACTTT. The variable domain in full, completed from reference TRBV7-2 and TRBJ2-3, reads GAGVSQSPSNKVTEKGKDVELRCDPISGHTALYWYRQSLGQGLEFLIYFQGNSAPDKSGLPSDRFSAERTGGSVSTLTIQRTQQEDSAVYLCASSLGAGRDFGPGTRLTVL.

This chain links TRBV5-6 with TRBJ1-1; 9 bases match TRBD1. The CDR3 runs 15 residues. The V gene end was trimmed by 5 bases and the J gene end by 1 base; junction bases not matched to a gene: 6. Germline V gives CDR1 SGHDT, CDR2 YYEEEE. CDR3 amino acids: CASSSPGQGNTEAFF. DNA of the CDR3: TGTGCCAGCAGTTCCCCGGGACAGGGGAACACTGAAGCTTTCTTT.

The chain uses TRBV6-5 and TRBJ1-4; D remains ambiguous. The V gene's germline CDR1 is MNHEY and CDR2 SVGAGI. V was cut by 5 bases and J by 3 bases, with 7 bases left in between. The CDR3 runs 13 residues. The CDR3 DNA is TGTGCCAGCAGTCGGGATCCTAATGAAAAACTGTTTTTT. This encodes CASSRDPNEKLFF.

The chain employs TRBV5-6 and TRBJ2-3, with D perhaps matching TRBD1 (5 bases). Trimming stripped 2 bases from V and 0 bases from J, with 19 bases between. The germline V gene encodes CDR1 SGHDT and CDR2 YYEEEE. The CDR3 runs to 18 residues. CDR3 in amino acids: CASSFGHDFRISTDTQYF. Written as DNA, the CDR3 is TGTGCCAGCAGCTTCGGACACGATTTTAGGATTAGCACAGATACGCAGTATTTT.

This chain joins TRBV20-1 and TRBJ1-1; TRBD1 is a possible D gene (5 bases). The V end was cut by 5 bases, the J end by 5 bases, with 9 bases between. CDR1 is DFQATT, CDR2 SNEGSKA, per germline (reference sequence). The CDR3 runs to 11 residues. CDR3 coding DNA: TGCAGTGCTGGGGAGGGGACTGAAGCTTTCTTT. This encodes CSAGEGTEAFF.

The chain carries TRBV7-9 and TRBJ2-5; D is perhaps TRBD1 (6 bases). Per the germline V gene, CDR1 is SEHNR and CDR2 is FQNEAQ (reference sequence). The CDR3 has 14 amino acids. The V end lost 0 bases, the J end lost 4 bases, and 9 bases lay between the germline ends. CDR3 nucleotide sequence: TGTGCCAGCAGCTTAGCACAGGGTACAGAGACCCAGTACTTC. Its protein is CASSLAQGTETQYF.